This paragraph covers one T cell receptor beta chain sequence. TCRdb's table, derived via immunoSEQ multiplex PCR, lists solely in-frame clones and lacks some. The data show approximately 2.4 million clones, approximately 94% seen once. The sample originates from a study of shared clonotypes between healthy human individuals. The germline CDR1 and CDR2 sequences are SNHLY and FYNNEI. The CDR3 totals 17 residues. The V and J ends lost 8 bases and 0 bases, in that order; junction bases with no gene match: 14. The TCR comes from a man aged 18 to 30 in good health. The chain links TRBV2 to TRBJ2-7; TRBD2 matches 9 bases. The sample consisted of naive CD4+ T cells sorted from blood. The subset denotes: CD45RA+ positively selected. The CDR3 loop reads CASEGAELAGHSYEQYF. In nucleotides, the CDR3 is TGTGCCAGCGAGGGGGCCGAACTAGCGGGCCACTCCTACGAGCAGTACTTC.